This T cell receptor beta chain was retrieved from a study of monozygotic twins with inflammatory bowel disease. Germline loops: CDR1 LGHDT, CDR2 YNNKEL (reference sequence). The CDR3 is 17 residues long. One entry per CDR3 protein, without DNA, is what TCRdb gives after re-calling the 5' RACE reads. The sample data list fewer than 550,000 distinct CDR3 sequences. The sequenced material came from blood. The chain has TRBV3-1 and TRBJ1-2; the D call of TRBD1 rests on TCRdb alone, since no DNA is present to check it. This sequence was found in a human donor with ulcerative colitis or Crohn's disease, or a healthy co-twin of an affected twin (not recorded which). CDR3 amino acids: CASSQTVGTITFYGYTF.